This TCR beta chain was documented in a study of cytomegalovirus exposure and HLA in healthy donors. Sequencing was performed with immunoSEQ multiplex PCR; in TCRdb, only in-frame clones are kept and a portion is missing. The table lists roughly 82,000 clones, around 92% of them singletons. Germline trimming cut 1 base from V and 4 bases from J; bases unmatched to any gene: 7. The CDR3 is 16 residues long. From germline, CDR1 is SGHVS and CDR2 FQNEAQ. The sequenced material came from PBMCs. This clonotype originated in a man younger than 35 in good health and CMV-seronegative. V usage is TRBV7-8 and J usage is TRBJ2-3, with 8 bases matching TRBD2. CDR3 loop: CASSLVGGGSPDTQYF. CDR3 nucleotide sequence: TGTGCCAGCAGCTTAGTGGGCGGGGGGTCCCCAGATACGCAGTATTTT.